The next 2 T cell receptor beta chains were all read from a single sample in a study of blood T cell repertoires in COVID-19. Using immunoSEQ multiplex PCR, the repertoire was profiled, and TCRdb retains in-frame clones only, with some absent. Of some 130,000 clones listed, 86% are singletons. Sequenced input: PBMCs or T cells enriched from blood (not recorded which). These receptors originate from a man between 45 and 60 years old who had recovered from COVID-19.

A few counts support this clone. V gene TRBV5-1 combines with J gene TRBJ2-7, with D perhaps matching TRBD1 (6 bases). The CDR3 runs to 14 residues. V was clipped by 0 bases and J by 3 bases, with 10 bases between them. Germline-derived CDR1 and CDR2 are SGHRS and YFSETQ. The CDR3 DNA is TGCGCCAGCAGCTTGGAGGCAGGGGTCTACGAGCAGTACTTC. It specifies CASSLEAGVYEQYF. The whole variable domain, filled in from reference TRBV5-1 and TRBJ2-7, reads KAGVTQTPRYLIKTRGQQVTLSCSPISGHRSVSWYQQTPGQGLQFLFEYFSETQRNKGNFPGRFSGRQFSNSRSEMNVSTLELGDSALYLCASSLEAGVYEQYFGPGTRLTVT.

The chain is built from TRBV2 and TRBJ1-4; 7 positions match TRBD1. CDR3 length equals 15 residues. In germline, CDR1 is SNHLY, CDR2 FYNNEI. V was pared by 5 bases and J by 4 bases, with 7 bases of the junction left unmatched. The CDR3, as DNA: TGTGCCAGCAGTAAACAGGGGTCGGATAATGAAAAACTGTTTTTT. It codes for CASSKQGSDNEKLFF.